This T cell receptor (beta chain) was retrieved from a study of T cell responses to AZD1222 COVID-19 vaccine (dated by TCRdb to 2020 to 2022). Background on the whole study: AZD1222 recipients with second doses at about 4 weeks or about 12 weeks were pooled, because spike-specific TCR depth and breadth did not differ between schedules. Enrollment into the trials was organized by age into subgroups of 18-55, 56-69 and 70-plus years, and those subgroups contained around 150, 28 and 57 TCR-sequenced participants, respectively. TCR sequencing covered more than 230 trial participants: 207 given two doses of AZD1222 and 26 given two doses of MenACWY control vaccine. Here is what the overall study found, with its caveats: CD4 TCRs associated with the vaccine covered the entire spike protein, and the dominant responses were in regions 160-218 and 743-854. Epitopes outside the regions mutated in the B.1.351 and B.1.1.7 variants were reportedly recognized by nearly half of the unique spike-specific TCRs. Most participants were white British and females outnumbered males, and the authors suggested that clonal diversity may have been underestimated. The 56-69-year group was small, and its depth increase did not reach significance, likely because of low power. Conclusions about previously exposed vaccinees are limited because only a handful of AZD1222 recipients were SARS-CoV-2 seropositive at baseline. A significant rise in spike-specific TCR breadth and depth was observed after two AZD1222 doses relative to day 0 and relative to MenACWY recipients. Because no day 14 peak-response samples were available, the repertoires could be characterized only after the peak T cell response.

Based on the germline V gene, the CDR1 and CDR2 sequences are MDHEN and SYDVKM. Including the terminal cysteine and phenylalanine, the CDR3 comprises 14 residues. Only the CDR3 DNA is retained, 42 bases long and in frame from the first base. The V and J ends are trimmed by 3 bases and 4 bases, leaving 13 bases between them. This specimen's time point label, interpreted: baseline before first vaccination. Vaccinee samples came from UK trials COV001 and COV002, including a single-blind randomized controlled phase 2/3 trial of AZD1222 (ChAdOx1 nCoV-19) in healthy adults. For TCRbeta chain sequencing, PBMC samples were collected from trial participants at day 0 and at day 28 after the second dose. On this clone itself: No cognate antigen has been identified for it. Base qualities are not recorded, but no much larger clone differs from it by a single base.

The CDR3 regions of human TCRbeta chains were analyzed by immunosequencing. On the study's bioinformatics: TCRs in the repertoires were compared against a reference library of SARS-CoV-2-specific TCRs that had been generated with the MIRA antigen-specificity platform. Breadth was defined as the fraction of unique TCRs that were SARS-CoV-2-associated. Depth was defined as the fraction of total T cells that were SARS-CoV-2-associated. Using the MIRA data, each spike-specific TCR was assigned both to the spike region to which the TCR was reactive and to a CD4 or CD8 class. Log10-transformed breadth and depth values were compared by one-way ANOVA with Sidak's multiple comparisons tests. Held by TCRdb, this immuneACCESS table contains in-frame sequences only and omits some clones. Under half of the omission traces to an unresolved V gene where checked; the cause of the rest is unknown. The V and J calls and the clone size are those of that table, but D and trimming were determined from the DNA. A total of about 160,000 clones appear in this sample, more than 80% of them only once. 6% to 8% of the sample comes from the top ten.

This material consisted of peripheral blood, taken on day 0 of AZD1222 vaccination. The chain employs TRBV28 and TRBJ2-7, with the D gene not confidently named. This sequence originates from an adult in good health. The CDR3 reads as follows: CASSFPHVGYEQYF. The nucleotide sequence reads TGTGCCAGCAGTTTTCCTCATGTAGGGTACGAGCAGTACTTC.